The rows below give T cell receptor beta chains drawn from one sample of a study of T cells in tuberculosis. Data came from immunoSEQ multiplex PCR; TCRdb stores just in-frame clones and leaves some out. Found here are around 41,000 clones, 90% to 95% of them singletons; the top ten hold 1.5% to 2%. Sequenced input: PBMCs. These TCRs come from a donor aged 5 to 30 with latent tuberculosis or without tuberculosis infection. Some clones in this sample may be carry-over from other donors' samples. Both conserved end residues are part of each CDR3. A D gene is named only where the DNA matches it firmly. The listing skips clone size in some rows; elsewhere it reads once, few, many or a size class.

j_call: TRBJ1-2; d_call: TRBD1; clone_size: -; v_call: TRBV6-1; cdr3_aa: CASSEMAGQLSYGYTF; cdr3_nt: TGTGCCAGCAGTGAAATGGCGGGACAGCTTTCCTATGGCTACACCTTC
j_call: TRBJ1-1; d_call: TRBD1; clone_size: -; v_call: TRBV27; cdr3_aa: CASSSTGAKDTEAFF; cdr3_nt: TGTGCCAGCAGTTCAACAGGGGCGAAGGACACTGAAGCTTTCTTT
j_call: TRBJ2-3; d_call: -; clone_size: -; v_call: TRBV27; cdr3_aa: CASSARDTQYF; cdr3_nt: TGTGCCAGCAGCGCCCGGGATACGCAGTATTTT
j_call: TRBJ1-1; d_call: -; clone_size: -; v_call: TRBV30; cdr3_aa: CAWGDMNTEAFF; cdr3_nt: TGTGCCTGGGGAGATATGAACACTGAAGCTTTCTTT
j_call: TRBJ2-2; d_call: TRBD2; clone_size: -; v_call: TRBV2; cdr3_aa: CASSELGGRAAGELFF; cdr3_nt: TGTGCCAGCAGTGAATTGGGCGGGAGGGCCGCCGGGGAGCTGTTTTTT
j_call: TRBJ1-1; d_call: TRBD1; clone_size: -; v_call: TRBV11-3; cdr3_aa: CASSSGQGEDTEAFF; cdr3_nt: TGTGCCAGCAGCTCAGGACAGGGGGAGGACACTGAAGCTTTCTTT
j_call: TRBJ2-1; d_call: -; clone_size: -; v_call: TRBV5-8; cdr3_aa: CASSGRDSLKNEQFF; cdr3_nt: TGTGCCAGCAGCGGTCGGGACTCTCTAAAAAATGAGCAGTTCTTC
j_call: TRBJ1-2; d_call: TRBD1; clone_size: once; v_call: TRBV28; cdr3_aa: CASSTPDRFDYGYTF; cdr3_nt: TGTGCCAGCAGTACCCCGGACAGGTTCGACTATGGCTACACCTTC
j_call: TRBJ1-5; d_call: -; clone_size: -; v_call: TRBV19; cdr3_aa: CASSTLDSFYQPQHF; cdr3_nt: TGTGCCAGTAGTACCCTAGACAGCTTTTATCAGCCCCAGCATTTT
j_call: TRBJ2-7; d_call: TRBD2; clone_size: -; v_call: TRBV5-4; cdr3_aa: CASSLGPGLAETSYEQYF; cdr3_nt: TGTGCCAGCAGCTTGGGTCCGGGACTAGCGGAAACCTCCTACGAGCAGTACTTC
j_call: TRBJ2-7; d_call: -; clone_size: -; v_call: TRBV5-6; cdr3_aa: CASSFGTHSYEQYF; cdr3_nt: TGTGCCAGCAGCTTCGGGACACACTCCTACGAGCAGTACTTC
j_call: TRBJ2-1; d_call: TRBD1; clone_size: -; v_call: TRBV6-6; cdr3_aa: CASSYLRGRLINEQFF; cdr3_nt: TGTGCCAGCAGTTACCTCAGGGGGCGCCTAATCAATGAGCAGTTCTTC
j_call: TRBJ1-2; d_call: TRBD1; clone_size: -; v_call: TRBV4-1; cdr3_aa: CASSQGDSNYGYTF; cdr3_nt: TGCGCCAGCAGCCAAGGGGACAGTAACTATGGCTACACCTTC
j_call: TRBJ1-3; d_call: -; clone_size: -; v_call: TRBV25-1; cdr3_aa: CASSDTGNTIYF; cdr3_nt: TGTGCCAGCAGTGACACTGGAAACACCATATATTTT
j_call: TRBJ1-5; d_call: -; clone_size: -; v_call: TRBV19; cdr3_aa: CASSIWGEDNQPQHF; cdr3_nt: TGTGCCAGTAGTATTTGGGGGGAAGACAATCAGCCCCAGCATTTT
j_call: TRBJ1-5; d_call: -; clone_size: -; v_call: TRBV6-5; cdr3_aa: CASSYRQSSNQPQHF; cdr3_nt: TGTGCCAGCAGTTACCGACAGAGTAGCAATCAGCCCCAGCATTTT
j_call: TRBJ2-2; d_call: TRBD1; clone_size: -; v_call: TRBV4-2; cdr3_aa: CASSHVDRENTGELFF; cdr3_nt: TGTGCCAGCAGCCACGTGGACAGGGAAAACACCGGGGAGCTGTTTTTT
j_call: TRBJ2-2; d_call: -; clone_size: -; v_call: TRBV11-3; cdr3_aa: CASSLQGGLTGELFF; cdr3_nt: TGTGCCAGCAGCCTCCAGGGGGGTCTCACCGGGGAGCTGTTTTTT
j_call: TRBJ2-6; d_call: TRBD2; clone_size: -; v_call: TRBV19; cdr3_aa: CASSYGGRSGANVLTF; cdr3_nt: TGTGCCAGTAGTTACGGCGGGAGATCAGGGGCCAACGTCCTGACTTTC
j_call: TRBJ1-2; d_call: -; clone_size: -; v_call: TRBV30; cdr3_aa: CAWRGRGGYTF; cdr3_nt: TGTGCCTGGAGGGGTAGAGGTGGCTACACCTTC
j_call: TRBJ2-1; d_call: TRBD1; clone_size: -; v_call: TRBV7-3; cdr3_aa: CASSNGQGRGEQFF; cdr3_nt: TGTGCCAGCAGCAACGGACAGGGACGGGGTGAGCAGTTCTTC
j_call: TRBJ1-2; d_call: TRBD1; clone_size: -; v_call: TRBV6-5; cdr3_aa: CASSFQTGHYGYTF; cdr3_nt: TGTGCCAGCAGCTTCCAGACAGGGCACTATGGCTACACCTTC
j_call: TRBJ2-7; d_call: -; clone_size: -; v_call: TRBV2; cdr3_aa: CASSAVPSEPLREQYF; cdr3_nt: TGTGCCAGCAGTGCCGTACCTAGCGAGCCGTTACGAGAGCAGTACTTC
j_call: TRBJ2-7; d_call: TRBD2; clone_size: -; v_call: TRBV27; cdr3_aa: CASSVLAGGSYEQYF; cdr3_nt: TGTGCCAGCAGTGTCCTAGCGGGAGGCTCCTACGAGCAGTACTTC
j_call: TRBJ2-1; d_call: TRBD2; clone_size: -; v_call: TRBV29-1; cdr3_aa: CSVDQRGRAYLGEQFF; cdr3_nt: TGCAGCGTTGATCAGCGCGGGAGGGCCTATTTGGGTGAGCAGTTCTTC
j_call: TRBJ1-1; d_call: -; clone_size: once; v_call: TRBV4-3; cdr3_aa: CASSQEEGATEAFF; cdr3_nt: TGCGCCAGCAGCCAAGAGGAGGGTGCCACTGAAGCTTTCTTT
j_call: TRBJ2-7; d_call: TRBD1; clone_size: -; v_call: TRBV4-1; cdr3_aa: CASSQAGQGRSYEQYF; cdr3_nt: TGCGCCAGCAGCCAAGCAGGACAGGGGCGCTCCTACGAGCAGTACTTC
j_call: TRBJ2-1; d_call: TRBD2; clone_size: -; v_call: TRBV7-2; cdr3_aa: CASSPRLAGNEQFF; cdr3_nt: TGTGCCAGCAGCCCCCGACTAGCGGGGAATGAGCAGTTCTTC
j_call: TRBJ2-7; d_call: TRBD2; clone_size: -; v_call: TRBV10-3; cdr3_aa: CAISDTGTSGRRYEQYF; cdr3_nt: TGTGCCATCAGCGATACCGGGACTAGCGGGAGGAGGTACGAGCAGTACTTC
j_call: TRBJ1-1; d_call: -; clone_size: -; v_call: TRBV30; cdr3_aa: CAWSVPRNGDNLNTEAFF; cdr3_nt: TGTGCCTGGAGTGTACCTCGGAATGGGGACAACCTGAACACTGAAGCTTTCTTT
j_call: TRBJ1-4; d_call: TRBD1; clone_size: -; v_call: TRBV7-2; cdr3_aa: CASGYRGQEKLFF; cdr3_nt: TGTGCCAGCGGATACAGGGGCCAAGAAAAACTGTTTTTT
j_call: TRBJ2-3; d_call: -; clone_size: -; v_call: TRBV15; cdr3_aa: CATSRVAGRTDTQYF; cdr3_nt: TGTGCCACCAGCAGAGTCGCGGGGCGCACAGATACGCAGTATTTT
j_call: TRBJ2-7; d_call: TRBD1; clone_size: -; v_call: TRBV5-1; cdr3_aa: CASSGQGGGYEQYF; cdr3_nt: TGCGCCAGCAGCGGACAGGGTGGAGGCTACGAGCAGTACTTC
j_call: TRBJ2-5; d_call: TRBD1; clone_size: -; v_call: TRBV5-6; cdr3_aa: CASSFVGTGHETQYF; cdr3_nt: TGTGCCAGCAGTTTTGTTGGGACAGGGCACGAGACCCAGTACTTC
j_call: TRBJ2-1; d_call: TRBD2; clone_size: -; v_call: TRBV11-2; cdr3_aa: CASSPGRTSDPSIGQFF; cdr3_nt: TGTGCCAGCAGCCCGGGTCGAACTAGCGACCCCTCTATCGGACAGTTCTTC
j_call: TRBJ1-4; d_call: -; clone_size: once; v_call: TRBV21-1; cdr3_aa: CASSKGQGLGEKLFF; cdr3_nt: TGTGCCAGCAGCAAAGGCCAGGGGTTGGGTGAAAAACTGTTTTTT
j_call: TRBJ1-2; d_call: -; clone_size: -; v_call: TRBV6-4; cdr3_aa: CASSRPGGYGYTF; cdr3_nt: TGTGCCAGCAGCCGACCGGGAGGATATGGCTACACCTTC
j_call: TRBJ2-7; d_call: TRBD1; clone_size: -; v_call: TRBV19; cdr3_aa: CASSPPGTGSYEQYF; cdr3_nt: TGTGCCAGTAGTCCCCCCGGGACAGGCTCCTACGAGCAGTACTTC
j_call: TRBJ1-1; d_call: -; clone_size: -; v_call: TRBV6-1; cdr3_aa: CASSDMRDTEAFF; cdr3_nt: TGTGCCAGCAGTGATATGAGAGACACTGAAGCTTTCTTT
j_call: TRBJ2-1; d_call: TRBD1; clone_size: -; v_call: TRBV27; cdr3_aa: CASSFLDRGHPNEQFF; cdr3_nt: TGTGCCAGCAGCTTCCTGGACAGGGGTCACCCTAATGAGCAGTTCTTC
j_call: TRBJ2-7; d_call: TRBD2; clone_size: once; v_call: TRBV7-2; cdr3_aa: CASSLVGLAGGYEQYF; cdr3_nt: TGTGCCAGCAGCTTAGTGGGACTAGCGGGAGGCTACGAGCAGTACTTC